One sample yielded the 5 T cell receptor beta chains listed below, sequenced in a study of metastatic and nonmetastatic thyroid tumors. TCRdb used MiXCR to call clones anew from the PCR reads. The profile shows under 20,000 clones, roughly a quarter of them singletons. Thyroid surgery had not been preceded by any treatment in any patient. Sequencing input: adjacent normal tissue. The receptors stem from a female donor with papillary thyroid cancer or a benign thyroid nodule (not recorded which). Some clones in this sample may be carry-over from other donors' samples.

This rearrangement joins TRBV6-6 to TRBJ2-1, with 9 bases fitting TRBD2. The CDR3 has 18 residues. V gave up 0 bases and J gave up 8 bases; unmatched junction bases: 14. The V gene's germline CDR1 is MNHNY and CDR2 SVGAGI (reference sequence). CDR3 in DNA: TGTGCCAGCAGTTACTCCCGCGAGCGGGCGGGAGGGTGGGATGAGCAGTTCTTC. Its protein product is CASSYSRERAGGWDEQFF.

The table lists this clone with a few counts. The V and J genes are TRBV2 and TRBJ2-7; TRBD1 is a possible D gene (6 bases). Germline V gene lookup returns CDR1 SNHLY and CDR2 FYNNEI. The CDR3 has 14 amino acids. V lost 7 bases to trimming and J lost 3 bases, with 16 bases between them. The CDR3 loop is CASNTQGMVYEQYF. CDR3 nucleotides: TGTGCCAGCAACACACAGGGTATGGTCTACGAGCAGTACTTC.

This clone is deemed medium-sized. V and J are TRBV6-1 and TRBJ2-7; D is perhaps TRBD2 (6 bases). Trimming cost V 8 bases and J 0 bases, with 17 bases left between them. Germline assignment: CDR1 MNHNS and CDR2 SASEGT. This CDR3 contains 15 residues. The CDR3 spells CASCSPTRSSYEQYF. Written as DNA, the CDR3 is TGTGCCAGCTGCTCCCCGACTAGAAGCTCCTACGAGCAGTACTTC.

The chain employs TRBV5-4 and TRBJ2-1; 8 nucleotides match TRBD2. Germline CDR1 is SGHNT and CDR2 is YYREEE (reference sequence). The CDR3 has 18 residues. Trimming took 3 bases from V and 5 from J; bases not matched to a gene: 16. The CDR3 here is CASSSGTSRRVGHNEQFF. CDR3 bases: TGTGCCAGCAGCTCCGGGACTAGTAGAAGGGTGGGACACAATGAGCAGTTCTTC. Full variable domain (rest looked up from reference TRBV5-4 and TRBJ2-1): ETGVTQSPTHLIKTRGQQVTLRCSSQSGHNTVSWYQQALGQGPQFIFQYYREEENGRGNFPPRFSGLQFPNYSSELNVNALELDDSALYLCASSSGTSRRVGHNEQFFGPGTRLTVL.

The chain recombines TRBV20-1 with TRBJ2-7; D may be TRBD2 (5 bases). This CDR3 spans 13 amino acids. V was pared by 5 bases and J by 5 bases, with 16 bases between. Germline values: CDR1 DFQATT, CDR2 SNEGSKA (reference sequence). As DNA, the CDR3 is TGCAGTGCTTTTCTAGCTGGACGGGACGAGCAGTACTTC. This codes for CSAFLAGRDEQYF.